Presented here are 27 T cell receptor beta chains from one specimen sequenced in a study of blood T cell repertoires in COVID-19. Clones were read by immunoSEQ multiplex PCR, and TCRdb kept only the in-frame ones, dropping some. The data contain about 150,000 clones, roughly 84% of them singletons. Source material: peripheral blood. The receptors shown here come from a woman older than 75 with active or convalescent COVID-19.

The chain recombines TRBV5-1 with TRBJ2-2; maybe TRBD2 (5 bases). In germline, CDR1 is SGHRS, CDR2 YFSETQ. The CDR3 is 12 amino acids. With 5 bases removed from V and 7 bases from J, the gap between germline ends came to 9 bases. CDR3 DNA sequence: TGCGCCAGCAGGAGGGATCTCGGGGAGCTGTTTTTT. It encodes CASRRDLGELFF.

The rearrangement uses TRBV2 and TRBJ1-1; D perhaps matches TRBD1 (6 bases). With 4 bases removed from V and 6 bases from J, the gap between germline ends came to 15 bases. This CDR3 has 14 amino acids. Germline CDR1 and CDR2: SNHLY and FYNNEI. The CDR3 coding sequence is TGTGCCAGCAGTGTACAGGGTGGAATAGCTGAAGCTTTCTTT. This codes for CASSVQGGIAEAFF.

The V gene is TRBV18, the J gene TRBJ1-1; TRBD1 might be the D (6 bases). The V gene lost 2 bases and the J gene lost 5 bases, with 15 bases spanning the gap. CDR1 is KGHSH and CDR2 is LQKENI in the germline V gene. The CDR3 has 15 residues. The CDR3 loop is CASSPNWNRETEAFF. Written as DNA, the CDR3 is TGTGCCAGCTCACCAAACTGGAACAGGGAGACTGAAGCTTTCTTT. Complete variable domain (other parts from reference TRBV18 and TRBJ1-1): NAGVMQNPRHLVRRRGQEARLRCSPMKGHSHVYWYRQLPEEGLKFMVYLQKENIIDESGMPKERFSAEFPKEGPSILRIQQVVRGDSAAYFCASSPNWNRETEAFFGQGTRLTVV.

The chain has TRBV5-6 and TRBJ1-1; a possible D gene is TRBD1 (6 bases). Germline CDR1 reads SGHDT; CDR2 reads YYEEEE. V dropped 1 base and J dropped 4 bases, with 11 bases sitting between them. The CDR3 covers 14 residues. The DNA for the CDR3 is TGTGCCAGCAGCTTGAGGCCAGGGGCCACTGAAGCTTTCTTT. Amino acid sequence: CASSLRPGATEAFF. Full variable domain (missing parts from reference TRBV5-6 and TRBJ1-1): DAGVTQSPTHLIKTRGQQVTLRCSPKSGHDTVSWYQQALGQGPQFIFQYYEEEERQRGNFPDRFSGHQFPNYSSELNVNALLLGDSALYLCASSLRPGATEAFFGQGTRLTVV.

The chain recombines TRBV11-3 with TRBJ2-1; 12 bases align to TRBD2. Germline assignment: CDR1 SGHNT and CDR2 YENEEA. This CDR3 contains 16 residues. J lost 10 bases, V lost 3 bases, and 10 bases had no gene match. CDR3 loop: CASSFGLAGTKVEQFF. In DNA, the CDR3 is TGTGCCAGCAGCTTTGGACTAGCGGGGACCAAAGTGGAGCAGTTCTTC.

This rearrangement joins TRBV5-1 to TRBJ1-1; possibly TRBD1 for D (5 bases). Germline CDR1 reads SGHRS; CDR2 reads YFSETQ. The CDR3 sequence is 13 residues long. V dropped 4 bases and J dropped 1 base, with 8 bases sitting between them. CDR3 DNA: TGCGCCAGCAGCCGCGGACAGAACACTGAAGCTTTCTTT. Translating gives CASSRGQNTEAFF. Based on the CDR3 plus reference TRBV5-1 and TRBJ1-1, the full variable domain is KAGVTQTPRYLIKTRGQQVTLSCSPISGHRSVSWYQQTPGQGLQFLFEYFSETQRNKGNFPGRFSGRQFSNSRSEMNVSTLELGDSALYLCASSRGQNTEAFFGQGTRLTVV.

The chain uses TRBV19 and TRBJ2-1, with 8 bases matching TRBD1. With V trimmed by 6 bases and J by 9 bases, 10 bases remained unmatched. CDR1 LNHDA and CDR2 SQIVND come from the germline V gene (reference sequence). The CDR3 contains 14 residues. The DNA of the CDR3 is TGTGCCAGTAGGGAGCTAGGACAGGGTCGTGAGCAGTTCTTC. Amino acids: CASRELGQGREQFF.

V gene TRBV5-1 combines with J gene TRBJ1-2; 7 bases are shared with TRBD1. With V trimmed by 4 bases and J by 5 bases, 8 bases remained unmatched. The CDR3 has 14 residues. Germline loops: CDR1 SGHRS, CDR2 YFSETQ. The CDR3 loop is CASSLMEQGYGYTF. DNA of the CDR3: TGCGCCAGCAGCCTAATGGAACAGGGGTATGGCTACACCTTC. Together with reference TRBV5-1 and TRBJ1-2, the CDR3 gives the full variable domain: KAGVTQTPRYLIKTRGQQVTLSCSPISGHRSVSWYQQTPGQGLQFLFEYFSETQRNKGNFPGRFSGRQFSNSRSEMNVSTLELGDSALYLCASSLMEQGYGYTFGSGTRLTVV.

DNA for the CDR3: TGTGCCAGCAGTGAAGGGACAGGGGAATTGACAGATACGCAGTATTTT. Its protein is CASSEGTGELTDTQYF. This chain uses TRBV5-4 with TRBJ2-3, with TRBD1 matching 10 bases. CDR3 length equals 16 residues. The V gene's germline CDR1 is SGHNT and CDR2 YYREEE (reference sequence). V trimming: 5 bases; J trimming: 3 bases; junction bases outside the gene matches: 9. Drawing the rest from reference TRBV5-4 and TRBJ2-3, the complete variable domain is ETGVTQSPTHLIKTRGQQVTLRCSSQSGHNTVSWYQQALGQGPQFIFQYYREEENGRGNFPPRFSGLQFPNYSSELNVNALELDDSALYLCASSEGTGELTDTQYFGPGTRLTVL.

The chain combines TRBV18 with TRBJ1-1; a possible D gene is TRBD1 (6 bases). Germline lookup yields CDR1 KGHSH and CDR2 LQKENI. V lost 7 bases and J 1 base, leaving 10 bases between the germline ends. The CDR3 has 13 amino acids. Here the CDR3 reads CASFGQTNTEAFF. Here the CDR3 DNA reads TGTGCCAGCTTTGGACAGACGAACACTGAAGCTTTCTTT.

The rearrangement joins TRBV5-1 to TRBJ2-7; 8 positions match TRBD2. V trimming: 3 bases; J trimming: 5 bases; junction bases outside the gene matches: 13. This CDR3 is built from 16 residues. CDR1 SGHRS and CDR2 YFSETQ come from the germline V gene. The CDR3 DNA sequence: TGCGCCAGCAGCTCCGGACTAGCCCCGTTTCCACACGAGCAGTACTTC. This sequence encodes CASSSGLAPFPHEQYF.

J is TRBJ2-5 and V is TRBV7-2; a possible D gene is TRBD2 (6 bases). The V end lost 5 bases, the J end lost 9 bases, and 16 bases lay between the germline ends. The CDR3 totals 13 residues. Germline CDR1 and CDR2: SGHTA and FQGNSA. The CDR3 sequence: CASSQTGTGAQYF. The CDR3 nucleotides are TGTGCCAGCAGCCAAACAGGAACGGGAGCCCAGTACTTC.

The table lists this clone with many counts. The same CDR3 can be traced to other DNA sequences in this sample. The chain joins TRBV9 to TRBJ1-5; weak D call: TRBD1 (6 bases). Trimming removed 0 bases at V and 0 bases at J, with 7 bases between. The CDR3 is made up of 15 amino acids. CDR1 SGDLS and CDR2 YYNGEE come from the germline V gene. The CDR3 DNA is TGTGCCAGCAGCGTAGGGACAGCTAGCAATCAGCCCCAGCATTTT. Its translation: CASSVGTASNQPQHF.

The J gene is TRBJ1-3, the V gene TRBV18; a weak D match, TRBD1 (6 bases). Germline CDR1 KGHSH, CDR2 LQKENI. The CDR3 is 15 amino acids. Trimming took off 0 bases at V and 7 bases at J, with 13 bases between the two ends. Here the CDR3 reads CASSPPDRLGNTIYF. The CDR3 DNA follows: TGTGCCAGCTCACCACCAGACAGGTTGGGGAACACCATATATTTT. The whole variable domain, remainder taken from reference TRBV18 and TRBJ1-3, is NAGVMQNPRHLVRRRGQEARLRCSPMKGHSHVYWYRQLPEEGLKFMVYLQKENIIDESGMPKERFSAEFPKEGPSILRIQQVVRGDSAAYFCASSPPDRLGNTIYFGEGSWLTVV.

This clone was seen just once. This chain uses TRBV6-1 with TRBJ1-2, with 8 bases that match TRBD1. This CDR3 has 17 amino acids. The germline V gene encodes CDR1 MNHNS and CDR2 SASEGT. J gave up 6 bases and V 3 bases, and 15 bases lay outside the gene matches. The CDR3 is CASSDFRYSRTGHGYTF. As DNA, the CDR3 is TGTGCCAGCAGTGATTTCAGGTATAGCAGGACAGGGCATGGCTACACCTTC.

This clone has just one count. The chain joins TRBV5-1 to TRBJ2-2; TRBD1 might be the D (6 bases). Trimming pared 4 bases from V and 6 bases from J, leaving 16 bases between. CDR3 length: 15 amino acids. The germline V gene encodes CDR1 SGHRS and CDR2 YFSETQ. Here the CDR3 DNA reads TGCGCCAGCAGCCAACATCCAGGGGCGTCCGGGGAGCTGTTTTTT. Translation: CASSQHPGASGELFF.

The rearrangement uses TRBV2 and TRBJ1-6; 10 bases are a match to TRBD1. CDR1 and CDR2 from the germline V gene are SNHLY and FYNNEI. V shed 6 bases, J shed 7 bases, and the junction held 3 bases outside the gene matches. CDR3 length equals 14 residues. The CDR3 DNA reads TGTGCCAGCAGGGACAGGGGGAAAAATTCACCCCTCCACTTT. Amino acid sequence: CASRDRGKNSPLHF.

The CDR3 sequence is CASSPLGLAGTEAFF. CDR3 DNA: TGTGCCAGCAGCCCCCTCGGGCTAGCGGGCACTGAAGCTTTCTTT. The chain employs TRBV28 and TRBJ1-1; no firm D call. The CDR3 length is 15 residues. V was cut by 6 bases and J by 4 bases, with 18 bases left in between. The germline V gene encodes CDR1 MDHEN and CDR2 SYDVKM.

This rearrangement joins TRBV5-6 to TRBJ1-1; possible D gene TRBD1, 6 bases. Germline V gives CDR1 SGHDT, CDR2 YYEEEE. V gave up 4 bases and J gave up 5 bases, with 21 bases separating them. This CDR3 is 16 amino acids long. CDR3 DNA sequence: TGTGCCAGCAGCCTCGCTGGGGGAGGGAGGGGGACTGAAGCTTTCTTT. Amino acid sequence: CASSLAGGGRGTEAFF.

The V gene is TRBV7-7, the J gene TRBJ2-1; TRBD1 aligns across 11 bases. Trimming took 5 bases from V and 6 from J; bases not matched to a gene: 6. Germline V gene data show CDR1 as SSHAT and CDR2 as FNYEAQ (reference sequence). There are 15 residues in the CDR3. CDR3 bases: TGTGCCAGCAGCCTGGACAGGGGGCTCTCCAATGAGCAGTTCTTC. It specifies CASSLDRGLSNEQFF.

The table lists this clone with a count of one. The J gene is TRBJ1-3, the V gene TRBV4-1; 10 nucleotides match TRBD1. Germline assignment: CDR1 MGHRA and CDR2 YSYEKL. Trimming removed 1 base from V and 2 bases from J; junction bases left unmatched: 2. The CDR3 runs 16 residues. In nucleotides, the CDR3 is TGCGCCAGCAGCCAAGCCGGGACAGGGGCTGGAAACACCATATATTTT. Translated: CASSQAGTGAGNTIYF.

This chain uses TRBV5-4 with TRBJ1-1; TRBD1 matches at 8 bases. Germline CDR1 is SGHNT and CDR2 is YYREEE (reference sequence). CDR3 length equals 16 residues. V trimming: 3 bases; J trimming: 3 bases; junction bases outside the gene matches: 10. The CDR3 sequence: CASSSPRQGKHTEAFF. CDR3 DNA sequence: TGTGCCAGCAGCTCCCCAAGACAGGGGAAGCACACTGAAGCTTTCTTT.

The rearrangement links TRBV7-2 to TRBJ2-7; the D gene is possibly TRBD2 (5 bases). The CDR3 contains 14 residues. Germline CDR1 SGHTA, CDR2 FQGNSA. The V end lost 5 bases, the J end lost 5 bases, and 16 bases lay between the germline ends. DNA for the CDR3: TGTGCCAGCAGCAGGAGGACGGGAACCCACGAGCAGTACTTC. Translated: CASSRRTGTHEQYF.

This clone was recorded only once. The rearrangement uses TRBV5-4 and TRBJ2-7, with D maybe TRBD1 (7 bases). This CDR3 is 16 amino acids long. The V gene's germline CDR1 is SGHNT and CDR2 YYREEE (reference sequence). Trimming cost V 4 bases and J 4 bases, with 21 bases left between them. The CDR3 spells CASSPSGQGGGYEQYF. The CDR3 nucleotides read TGTGCCAGCAGCCCCTCGGGTCAGGGGGGAGGATACGAGCAGTACTTC.

This chain joins TRBV5-4 and TRBJ2-1; 7 nucleotides agree with TRBD2. The germline CDR1 and CDR2 sequences are SGHNT and YYREEE (reference sequence). The CDR3 runs 15 residues. The ends lost 2 bases at V and 5 bases at J; junction bases unmatched: 7. The chain's CDR3 is CASSLPSGAHNEQFF. In DNA, the CDR3 is TGTGCCAGCAGCTTACCTAGCGGCGCACACAATGAGCAGTTCTTC.

This clone was counted only a few times. The chain employs TRBV25-1 and TRBJ1-1; 7 bases agree with TRBD1. This CDR3 has 14 residues. V gave up 6 bases and J gave up 4 bases; unmatched junction bases: 8. Germline CDR1 is MGHDK and CDR2 is SYGVNS. CDR3 nucleotides: TGTGCCAGCAGAGAGACAGGGTACGGCACTGAAGCTTTCTTT. Amino acids: CASRETGYGTEAFF.

The chain links TRBV6-1 to TRBJ1-2; possibly TRBD1 for D (6 bases). V lost 3 bases and J 4 bases, leaving 9 bases between the germline ends. Germline lookup yields CDR1 MNHNS and CDR2 SASEGT. The CDR3 spans 13 residues. CDR3 DNA sequence: TGTGCCAGCAGTGAGGCCAGGGGCTATGGCTACACCTTC. Its protein is CASSEARGYGYTF.